Shown below are 25 T cell receptor beta chains from a single sample sequenced in a study of blood T cell repertoires in COVID-19. The data were produced by immunoSEQ multiplex PCR, yet TCRdb's version contains in-frame clones alone and is incomplete. The table lists approximately 8,100 clones, approximately 84% of them singletons. The sample was peripheral blood. Receptor source: a human donor in a cohort sampled during active COVID-19.

In this sample, this clone turned up a few times. The chain couples TRBV5-1 to TRBJ2-7, with TRBD2 as a possible D gene (7 bases). There are 13 residues in the CDR3. Germline-derived CDR1 and CDR2 are SGHRS and YFSETQ. The germline V and J ends were trimmed by 4 bases and 6 bases, with 14 bases remaining between them. The CDR3 loop reads CASSVGGGPEQYF. The CDR3 nucleotides read TGCGCCAGCAGCGTAGGGGGGGGCCCCGAGCAGTACTTC.

This chain joins TRBV24-1 and TRBJ2-1; TRBD2 matches 10 bases. The V and J ends lost 5 bases and 15 bases, in that order; junction bases with no gene match: 9. This CDR3 region has 13 residues. Germline-derived CDR1 and CDR2 are KGHDR and SFDVKD. CDR3 protein: CATSASGRATRFF. CDR3 bases: TGTGCCACCAGTGCAAGCGGGAGGGCTACTCGGTTCTTC.

The chain uses TRBV7-2 and TRBJ1-2, with 8 bases matching TRBD1. Per the germline V gene, CDR1 is SGHTA and CDR2 is FQGNSA. The CDR3 length is 14 residues. The J segment lost 6 bases and the V segment lost 5 bases, leaving 8 bases of the junction unmatched. CDR3 DNA: TGTGCCAGCAGCCCAGGACAGGGCTTCAATGGCTACACCTTC. Protein sequence: CASSPGQGFNGYTF.

The chain is built from TRBV19 and TRBJ1-5, with D possibly TRBD1 on 5 matching bases. The CDR3 totals 14 residues. The germline V gene has CDR1 LNHDA and CDR2 SQIVND (reference sequence). With 9 bases removed from V and 2 bases from J, the gap between germline ends came to 14 bases. DNA of the CDR3: TGTGCCAGCGCTCGGGGGGTCGGCAATCAGCCCCAGCATTTT. Translated, it gives CASARGVGNQPQHF.

The genes are TRBV3-1 (or the pseudogene TRBV3-2) and TRBJ2-1; 7 nucleotides align to TRBD2. CDR3 length equals 16 residues. Germline CDR1 reads LGHDT; CDR2 reads YNNKEL (reference sequence). Trimming cost V 2 bases and J 0 bases; bases outside gene matches: 4. In nucleotides, the CDR3 is TGTGCCAGCAGCCAAAGGGCTAGCGGCTCCTACAATGAGCAGTTCTTC. Translated: CASSQRASGSYNEQFF.

This sequence joins TRBV5-1 and TRBJ1-3, with 9 bases that match TRBD1. Losses at the gene ends were 4 bases for V and 7 bases for J; bases not matched to a gene: 6. Germline loops: CDR1 SGHRS, CDR2 YFSETQ. The CDR3 has 14 residues. The CDR3 reads CASSAGQGRNTIYF. DNA of the CDR3: TGCGCCAGCAGCGCCGGACAGGGGCGGAACACCATATATTTT. Looking up the rest from reference TRBV5-1 and TRBJ1-3 gives the full variable domain: KAGVTQTPRYLIKTRGQQVTLSCSPISGHRSVSWYQQTPGQGLQFLFEYFSETQRNKGNFPGRFSGRQFSNSRSEMNVSTLELGDSALYLCASSAGQGRNTIYFGEGSWLTVV.

The rearrangement uses TRBV6-1 and TRBJ1-5; the match to TRBD1 covers 9 bases. The germline CDR1 and CDR2 sequences are MNHNS and SASEGT. V lost 4 bases to trimming and J lost 0 bases; unmatched junction nucleotides: 7. The CDR3 has 17 residues. CDR3 in DNA: TGTGCCAGCAGTGGGGGACAGGGCGATTATAGCAATCAGCCCCAGCATTTT. Translating it yields CASSGGQGDYSNQPQHF.

V and J are TRBV7-2 and TRBJ2-5; D not certain. From germline, CDR1 is SGHTA and CDR2 FQGNSA. Deletions cut 1 base from V and 0 bases from J, with 9 bases between. This CDR3 is 15 amino acids long. For the CDR3, the DNA is TGTGCCAGCAGCTTAGATTGGGCAGACCAAGAGACCCAGTACTTC. Translation: CASSLDWADQETQYF.

This clone was seen just once. The chain couples TRBV27 to TRBJ1-6; TRBD1 agrees at 7 bases. The ends lost 1 base at V and 2 bases at J; junction bases unmatched: 2. Germline V gene sequence: CDR1 MNHEY, CDR2 SMNVEV (reference sequence). The CDR3 runs to 16 residues. The chain's CDR3 is CASSLYTGAYNSPLHF. In DNA, the CDR3 is TGTGCCAGCAGTTTATATACAGGGGCCTATAATTCACCCCTCCACTTT.

The chain uses TRBV7-9 and TRBJ2-5; 8 nucleotides line up with TRBD1. CDR1 and CDR2 (germline): SEHNR, FQNEAQ (reference sequence). Trimming cost V 5 bases and J 5 bases; bases outside gene matches: 10. The CDR3 is made up of 15 amino acids. The CDR3 is CASSATSGGLETQYF. CDR3 in DNA: TGTGCCAGCAGCGCCACTTCAGGGGGCCTCGAGACCCAGTACTTC. The variable domain in full, completed from reference TRBV7-9 and TRBJ2-5, reads DTGVSQNPRHKITKRGQNVTFRCDPISEHNRLYWYRQTLGQGPEFLTYFQNEAQLEKSRLLSDRFSAERPKGSFSTLEIQRTEQGDSAMYLCASSATSGGLETQYFGPGTRLLVL.

The genes are TRBV19 and TRBJ1-5; maybe TRBD1 (5 bases). The CDR3 is made up of 15 amino acids. Germline values: CDR1 LNHDA, CDR2 SQIVND (reference sequence). Deletions cut 7 bases from V and 4 bases from J, with 17 bases between. The CDR3 sequence is CASTPGGFRNQPQHF. Written as DNA, the CDR3 is TGTGCCAGTACTCCTGGGGGGTTTCGGAATCAGCCCCAGCATTTT.

The chain has TRBV10-3 and TRBJ1-5; 8 positions match TRBD1. V shed 10 bases, J shed 4 bases, and the junction held 6 bases outside the gene matches. The CDR3 runs 13 residues. The germline V gene encodes CDR1 ENHRY and CDR2 SYGVKD. The CDR3 region has the DNA TGTGCCAGCATGGGACAGGTGAATCAGCCCCAGCATTTT. It yields the protein CASMGQVNQPQHF.

The chain links TRBV27 to TRBJ1-1; TRBD1 matches 10 bases. Per the germline V gene, CDR1 is MNHEY and CDR2 is SMNVEV (reference sequence). The CDR3 is made up of 17 amino acids. V was clipped by 10 bases and J by 3 bases; unmatched bases: 17. CDR3 coding DNA: TGTGCCATCAGAGCCGTGACAGGGGGCGCGGGGGACACTGAAGCTTTCTTT. Encoded protein: CAIRAVTGGAGDTEAFF.

The genes are TRBV12-5 and TRBJ2-5; 7 bases agree with TRBD1. Germline V lookup: CDR1 LGHNT, CDR2 FRNRAP. V shed 6 bases, J shed 1 base, and the junction held 2 bases outside the gene matches. The CDR3 extends over 13 amino acids. CDR3 DNA: TGTGCTAGTGGACAGGGGTCCCAAGAGACCCAGTACTTC. Translation gives CASGQGSQETQYF.

The J gene is TRBJ1-5, the V gene TRBV24-1; D not resolved. Germline V gene lookup returns CDR1 KGHDR and CDR2 SFDVKD. Trimming stripped 4 bases from V and 6 bases from J, with 12 bases between. The CDR3 contains 14 residues. The CDR3 region has the DNA TGTGCCACCAGTGACCCACAGAGCGGTCAGCCCCAGCATTTT. It yields the protein CATSDPQSGQPQHF.

The genes are TRBV6-5 and TRBJ1-2; 7 nucleotides line up with TRBD1. Germline CDR1 and CDR2: MNHEY and SVGAGI. V was clipped by 5 bases and J by 8 bases; unmatched bases: 2. This CDR3 is built from 11 residues. The CDR3, as DNA: TGTGCCAGCAGTACGACAGGGGGCTACACCTTC. Amino acids: CASSTTGGYTF.

This rearrangement joins TRBV24-1 to TRBJ2-1, with D possibly TRBD2 on 5 matching bases. V was pared by 0 bases and J by 5 bases, with 7 bases between. The CDR3 consists of 14 residues. Germline V gives CDR1 KGHDR, CDR2 SFDVKD. In nucleotides, the CDR3 is TGTGCCACCAGTGATTTGGTCGGGGACAATGAGCAGTTCTTC. This encodes CATSDLVGDNEQFF.

This clone was counted between two and nine times. J is TRBJ1-1 and V is TRBV29-1; the match to TRBD1 covers 9 bases. Unmatched junction bases numbered 8, after V lost 0 bases and J lost 6 bases. Germline CDR1 reads SQVTM; CDR2 reads ANQGSEA. The CDR3 has 15 residues. The CDR3 spells CSVEDHGQGRAEAFF. CDR3 nucleotides: TGCAGCGTTGAAGACCATGGACAGGGGCGGGCTGAAGCTTTCTTT.

This chain links TRBV11-2 with TRBJ1-1; TRBD1 is a possible D gene (5 bases). The CDR3 totals 13 residues. Germline lookup yields CDR1 SGHAT and CDR2 FQNNGV. V shed 7 bases and J shed 7 bases, with 16 bases lying between them. The CDR3 loop reads CASNLGHLGEAFF. The CDR3 bases are TGTGCCAGCAACCTAGGACACTTAGGTGAAGCTTTCTTT.

This clone turned up a few times. The rearrangement links TRBV27 to TRBJ2-7, with TRBD2 as a possible D gene (6 bases). Trimming stripped 3 bases from V and 6 bases from J, with 9 bases between. The V gene's germline CDR1 is MNHEY and CDR2 SMNVEV (reference sequence). There are 12 residues in the CDR3. The CDR3 loop reads CASSFIGGEQYF. For the CDR3, the DNA is TGTGCCAGCAGTTTCATCGGGGGCGAGCAGTACTTC.

The V gene is TRBV2, the J gene TRBJ1-4; D might be TRBD1 (6 bases). From germline, CDR1 is SNHLY and CDR2 FYNNEI. The V and J ends lost 6 bases and 5 bases respectively, with 13 bases between them. This CDR3 region has 14 residues. CDR3 DNA: TGTGCCAGCAGCCCCATCAGGGGAAATGAAAAACTGTTTTTT. Encoded protein: CASSPIRGNEKLFF.

The chain is built from TRBV6-2 or TRBV6-3 and TRBJ2-4; D might be TRBD1 (6 bases). The V end was cut by 4 bases, the J end by 3 bases, with 13 bases between. Germline lookup yields CDR1 MNHEY and CDR2 SVGEGT. This CDR3 spans 15 amino acids. The CDR3 loop is CASSSQGPGKNIQYF. For the CDR3, the DNA is TGTGCCAGCAGTTCACAGGGACCAGGCAAAAACATTCAGTACTTC.

The table lists this clone with a count of one. The V call is TRBV9, the J call TRBJ2-2, with 9 bases lining up with TRBD1. CDR1 is SGDLS, CDR2 YYNGEE, per germline. The CDR3 sequence is 15 residues long. With 3 bases clipped from V and 8 bases from J, the junction kept 8 bases outside the gene matches. Here the CDR3 reads CASSAIQGARGELFF. CDR3 DNA: TGTGCCAGCAGCGCAATACAGGGGGCTCGGGGGGAGCTGTTTTTT. The whole variable domain, remainder taken from reference TRBV9 and TRBJ2-2, is DSGVTQTPKHLITATGQRVTLRCSPRSGDLSVYWYQQSLDQGLQFLIQYYNGEERAKGNILERFSAQQFPDLHSELNLSSLELGDSALYFCASSAIQGARGELFFGEGSRLTVL.

This clone was recorded only once. V usage is TRBV18 and J usage is TRBJ1-1, with D unclear. The V and J ends lost 3 bases and 0 bases respectively, with 8 bases between them. The CDR3 consists of 14 residues. The germline V gene has CDR1 KGHSH and CDR2 LQKENI. The CDR3 region has the DNA TGTGCCAGCTCACCGACAAACATGAACACTGAAGCTTTCTTT. This gives the protein CASSPTNMNTEAFF. The entire variable domain, with the rest obtained from reference TRBV18 and TRBJ1-1, is as follows: NAGVMQNPRHLVRRRGQEARLRCSPMKGHSHVYWYRQLPEEGLKFMVYLQKENIIDESGMPKERFSAEFPKEGPSILRIQQVVRGDSAAYFCASSPTNMNTEAFFGQGTRLTVV.

This chain joins TRBV6-1 and TRBJ1-1; D perhaps matches TRBD1 (6 bases). Germline loops: CDR1 MNHNS, CDR2 SASEGT. V lost 3 bases to trimming and J lost 2 bases, with 10 bases between them. The CDR3 has 14 amino acids. CDR3 amino acids: CASSDQDRNTEAFF. CDR3 nucleotide sequence: TGTGCCAGCAGTGACCAGGACAGAAACACTGAAGCTTTCTTT.